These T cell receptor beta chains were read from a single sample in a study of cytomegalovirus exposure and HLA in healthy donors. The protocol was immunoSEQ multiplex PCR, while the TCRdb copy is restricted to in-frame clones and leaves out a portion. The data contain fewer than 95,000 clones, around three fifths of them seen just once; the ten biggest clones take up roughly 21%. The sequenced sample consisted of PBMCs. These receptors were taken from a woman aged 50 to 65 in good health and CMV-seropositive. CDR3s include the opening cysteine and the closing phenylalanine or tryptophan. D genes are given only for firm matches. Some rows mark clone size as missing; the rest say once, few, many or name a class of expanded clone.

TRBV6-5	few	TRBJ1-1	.	TGTGCCAGCAGTTACTCCGAGACAAGACCAGCTTTCTTT	CASSYSETRPAFF
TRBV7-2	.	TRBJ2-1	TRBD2	TGTGCCAGCAGCTTAGTAGGCGGGGGGAATGAGCAGTTCTTC	CASSLVGGGNEQFF
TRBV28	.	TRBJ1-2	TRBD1	TGTGCCAGCAGTTTCAGGGGGGTCTCCGGCTACACCTTC	CASSFRGVSGYTF
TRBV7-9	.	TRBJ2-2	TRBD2	TGTTCCAGCAGCTTACCAGCGGGATCCACCGGGGAGCTGTTTTTT	CSSSLPAGSTGELFF
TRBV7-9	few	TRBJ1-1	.	TGTTCCAGCAGCCCCATCTTACGGTCGGACACTGAAGCTTTCTTT	CSSSPILRSDTEAFF
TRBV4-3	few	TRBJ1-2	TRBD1	TGCGCCAGCAGCCAGGCGTACCGGGACAGGGGGCATCGCTACACCTTC	CASSQAYRDRGHRYTF
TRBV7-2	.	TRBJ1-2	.	TGTGCCAGCAGCTTATATGAGAGGAAAGATGGCTACACCTTC	CASSLYERKDGYTF
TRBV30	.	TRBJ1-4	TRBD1	TGTGCCTGTGACAGGGTCGGAGAAAAACTGTTTTTT	CACDRVGEKLFF
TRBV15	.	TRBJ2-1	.	TGTGCCACCAGCAGAGTACTTGACTTCTACAATGAGCAGTTCTTC	CATSRVLDFYNEQFF
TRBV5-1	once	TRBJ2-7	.	TGCGCCAGCAGCTTGGGGGTGGGGGGTGAGGACGAGCAGTACTTC	CASSLGVGGEDEQYF
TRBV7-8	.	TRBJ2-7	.	TGTGCCAGCAGCTTCCCGGGACAGACCCGGGGGGAGCAGTACTTC	CASSFPGQTRGEQYF
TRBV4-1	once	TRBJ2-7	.	TGCGCCAGCAGCCAAGCCACGGAGGGGGCGTACGAGCAGTACTTC	CASSQATEGAYEQYF
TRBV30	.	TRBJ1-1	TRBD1	TGTGCCTTCGACAGGGGTACTGAAGCTTTCTTT	CAFDRGTEAFF
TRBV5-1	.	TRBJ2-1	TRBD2	TGCGCCAGCAGCTCCCACTCAGCGGGCGGGGGATACAATGAGCAGTTCTTC	CASSSHSAGGGYNEQFF
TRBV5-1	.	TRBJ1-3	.	TGCGCCAGCAGCTTGGCCGGGGAGGGTACTGGAAACACCATATATTTT	CASSLAGEGTGNTIYF
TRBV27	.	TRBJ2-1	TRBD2	TGTGCCACCCACAAAGGTCCAGCGGGATACAATGAGCAGTTCTTC	CATHKGPAGYNEQFF
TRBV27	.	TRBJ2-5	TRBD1	TGTGCCAGCAGTCCCATCCCGGGACAGGGGGCAGAGACCCAGTACTTC	CASSPIPGQGAETQYF
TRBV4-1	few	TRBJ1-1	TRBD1	TGCGCCAGCAGCCAAGATGAGACAGGGGTGAACACTGAAGCTTTCTTT	CASSQDETGVNTEAFF
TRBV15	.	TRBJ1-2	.	TGTGCCACCAGCAGAGTTCTCTCGGGTGGCTACACCTTC	CATSRVLSGGYTF
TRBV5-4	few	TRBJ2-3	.	TGTGCCAGCAGCGACGTCGACACCCGCACAGATACGCAGTATTTT	CASSDVDTRTDTQYF
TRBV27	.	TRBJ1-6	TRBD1	TGTGCCAGCAGTTTGGGACAGTTAAATTCACCCCTCCACTTT	CASSLGQLNSPLHF
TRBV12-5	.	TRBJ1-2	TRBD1	TGTGCTAGTGGTTCAGGGACAGGCTATGGCTACACCTTC	CASGSGTGYGYTF
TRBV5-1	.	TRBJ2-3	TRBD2	TGCGCCAGCAGCTTACCTAGCGGGGGCGCAGATACGCAGTATTTT	CASSLPSGGADTQYF
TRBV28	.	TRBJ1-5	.	TGTGCCAGCAGTTTATCCAGGGGTTTTAATCAGCCCCAGCATTTT	CASSLSRGFNQPQHF
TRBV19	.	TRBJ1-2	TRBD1	TGTGCCAGTAGTGTAGGGACAGGGACCAACAACTATGGCTACACCTTC	CASSVGTGTNNYGYTF
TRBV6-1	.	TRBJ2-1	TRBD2	TGTGCCAGCAGTGAGGGACTAGCGGGGGAGTACAAGCAGTTCTTC	CASSEGLAGEYKQFF
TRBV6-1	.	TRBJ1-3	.	TGTGCCAGCAGTCTCGGACAGCATCCTGGAAACACCATATATTTT	CASSLGQHPGNTIYF
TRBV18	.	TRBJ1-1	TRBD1	TGTGCCAGCTCAACCGACAGGGAGGTCACTGAAGCTTTCTTT	CASSTDREVTEAFF
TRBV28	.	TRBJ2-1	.	TGTGCCAGCAGTGAGACTAGTTCCCCCGTCCATGAGCAGTTCTTC	CASSETSSPVHEQFF
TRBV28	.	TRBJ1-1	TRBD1	TGTGCCAGCAGCTACGGACAGGGTACTGAAGCTTTCTTT	CASSYGQGTEAFF
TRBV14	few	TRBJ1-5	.	TGTGCCAGCAGCTCACTCGGGGGTGTGAGCAATCAGCCCCAGCATTTT	CASSSLGGVSNQPQHF
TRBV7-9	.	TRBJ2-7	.	TGTGCCAGCAGCTTAGATCCCGCCGTGAGCTCCTACGAGCAGTACTTC	CASSLDPAVSSYEQYF
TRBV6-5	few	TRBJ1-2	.	TGTGCCAGCAGTAGAACCAGGGAACCCTATGGCTACACCTTC	CASSRTREPYGYTF
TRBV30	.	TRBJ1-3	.	TGTGCCTGGACGGGACACCCGGGCACCATATATTTT	CAWTGHPGTIYF
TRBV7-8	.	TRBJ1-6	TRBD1	TGTGCCAGCAGCTTACAGGGACAGGGGGATAAATCACCCCTCCACTTT	CASSLQGQGDKSPLHF
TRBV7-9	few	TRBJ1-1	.	TGTGCCAGCAGCTTAGAATCTGGGGGGGTAAACACTGAAGCTTTCTTT	CASSLESGGVNTEAFF
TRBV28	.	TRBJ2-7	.	TGTGCCAGCAGTTTGGGAGTCGGGGTAGGAAACGAGCAGTACTTC	CASSLGVGVGNEQYF
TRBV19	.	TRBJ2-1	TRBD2	TGTGCCAGTAGTTATCTAGCGGGTTACAATGAGCAGTTCTTC	CASSYLAGYNEQFF
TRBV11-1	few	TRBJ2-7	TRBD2	TGTGCCAGCAGCTTAGTCAGCGGGGGGGCACACTACGAGCAGTACTTC	CASSLVSGGAHYEQYF
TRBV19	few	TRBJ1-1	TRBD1	TGTGCCAGTGGTGGGACAGGGGGCTTATGGACTGAAGCTTTCTTT	CASGGTGGLWTEAFF
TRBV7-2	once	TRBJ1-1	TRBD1	TGTGCCAGCAGCTCCGGACAGGGTGACACTGAAGCTTTCTTT	CASSSGQGDTEAFF
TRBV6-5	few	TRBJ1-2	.	TGTGCCAGCAGTACCCCCGCCGCCAGGGCCTATGGCTACACCTTC	CASSTPAARAYGYTF
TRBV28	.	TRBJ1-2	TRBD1	TGTGCCAGCAGTACCGGACAGGGGAGCGCGTCAACCGTCTATGGCTACACCTTC	CASSTGQGSASTVYGYTF
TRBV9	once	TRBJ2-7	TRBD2	TGTGCCAGCGGCCCCACAGCGGGGGGACGCTACGAGCAGTACTTC	CASGPTAGGRYEQYF
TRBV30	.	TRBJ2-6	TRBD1	TGTGCCTTACAGGGGGCTGGGGGGGCCAACGTCCTGACTTTC	CALQGAGGANVLTF